Shown below are 21 T cell receptor beta chains from a single sample sequenced in a study of T cell repertoires in cytomegalovirus infection. TCRdb used MiXCR to reprocess the reads, holding one entry per CDR3 protein. This table holds around 330,000 distinct CDR3 sequences, under 20% found once. Sequences were obtained from PBMCs. These receptors were collected from a human donor in good health (CMV status not recorded). Some clones in this sample may be carry-over from other donors' samples.

Ten or more counts support this clonotype. V is TRBV19 and J is TRBJ1-4; 11 nucleotides match TRBD1. V trimming: 5 bases; J trimming: 6 bases; junction bases outside the gene matches: 8. The germline V gene encodes CDR1 LNHDA and CDR2 SQIVND (reference sequence). This CDR3 comprises 16 residues. CDR3 DNA sequence: TGTGCCAGTAGTCTCTATCCGGGACAGGGGGATGAAAAACTGTTTTTT. Encoded protein: CASSLYPGQGDEKLFF.

The V call is TRBV18, the J call TRBJ1-6; the D is unclear. The germline gives CDR1 KGHSH, CDR2 LQKENI. The CDR3 is 15 residues long. V was pared by 3 bases and J by 0 bases, with 6 bases between. CDR3 in DNA: TGTGCCAGCTCACCTGTAAGCTCCTATAATTCACCCCTCCACTTT. Its translation: CASSPVSSYNSPLHF. The complete variable domain, with remaining parts taken from reference TRBV18 and TRBJ1-6, reads NAGVMQNPRHLVRRRGQEARLRCSPMKGHSHVYWYRQLPEEGLKFMVYLQKENIIDESGMPKERFSAEFPKEGPSILRIQQVVRGDSAAYFCASSPVSSYNSPLHFGNGTRLTVT.

This clonotype has only a few counts. The V gene is TRBV12-3 or TRBV12-4, the J gene TRBJ1-2; a possible D gene is TRBD1 (5 bases). The length of the CDR3 is 14 residues. Trimming left V 4 bases short and J 4 bases short, with 13 bases between. CDR3 coding DNA: TGTGCCAGCAGTTCCAGGGTCGGCATCTATGGCTACACCTTC. Protein sequence: CASSSRVGIYGYTF.

In its sample, this clonotype was seen many times. The chain employs TRBV6-1 and TRBJ2-7; 8 bases are a match to TRBD1. V lost 5 bases to trimming and J lost 2 bases; unmatched junction nucleotides: 5. The CDR3 totals 14 residues. Germline V gene sequence: CDR1 MNHNS, CDR2 SASEGT. The CDR3 protein is CASSWTGMAYEQYF. The CDR3 DNA reads TGTGCCAGCAGTTGGACAGGGATGGCCTACGAGCAGTACTTC.

This clonotype has ten or more counts. This chain connects TRBV7-2 to TRBJ1-4; possible D gene TRBD1, 6 bases. The CDR3 is 14 residues long. V was shortened by 3 bases and J by 7 bases, with 12 bases between the two germline ends. Germline lookup yields CDR1 SGHTA and CDR2 FQGNSA. CDR3 DNA sequence: TGTGCCAGCAGCTTCTACAACAGGGCTGAAAAACTGTTTTTT. Translating gives CASSFYNRAEKLFF.

This clonotype was counted between two and nine times. The chain recombines TRBV25-1 with TRBJ2-7, with a tentative D call TRBD2 (5 bases). The V gene's germline CDR1 is MGHDK and CDR2 SYGVNS. The V end lost 4 bases, the J end lost 1 base, and 8 bases lay between the germline ends. The CDR3 spans 13 residues. In DNA, the CDR3 is TGTGCCAGCAGTGGGACTTTATCCTACGAGCAGTACTTC. Its translation: CASSGTLSYEQYF.

This clonotype was recorded many times. The J gene is TRBJ2-3, the V gene TRBV7-9; 7 bases are shared with TRBD2. The V and J ends lost 5 bases and 0 bases, in that order; junction bases with no gene match: 8. The CDR3 runs to 16 residues. Per germline, CDR1 SEHNR and CDR2 FQNEAQ (reference sequence). This CDR3 reads CASSAWGGTSTDTQYF. CDR3 sequence (DNA): TGTGCCAGCAGCGCTTGGGGGGGGACTAGCACAGATACGCAGTATTTT.

V and J are TRBV2 and TRBJ1-2, with 7 bases aligning to TRBD1. The CDR3 has 15 amino acids. V trimming: 6 bases; J trimming: 0 bases; junction bases outside the gene matches: 7. Looked up from germline, CDR1 is SNHLY and CDR2 is FYNNEI. The CDR3 region has the DNA TGTGCCAGCAGAGACACAGGGGCCGCTAACTATGGCTACACCTTC. The encoded protein is CASRDTGAANYGYTF.

This clonotype was counted many times. The genes are TRBV12-3 or TRBV12-4 and TRBJ2-1; tentative D call: TRBD2 (5 bases). V gave up 7 bases and J gave up 6 bases, with 19 bases separating them. The CDR3 has 15 amino acids. CDR3 sequence: CASTRDYGVANEQFF. The CDR3 DNA reads TGTGCCAGCACCCGAGACTATGGGGTCGCCAATGAGCAGTTCTTC.

Points on this clonotype: A much more abundant neighbour one base away suggests this may be a read error. The chain combines TRBV7-2 with TRBJ1-6; 9 positions agree with TRBD1. The V gene end was trimmed by 2 bases and the J gene end by 8 bases; junction bases not matched to a gene: 10. The CDR3 totals 17 residues. The V gene's germline CDR1 is SGHTA and CDR2 FQGNSA. This chain's CDR3 is CASSLRSGTGWDSPLHF. The CDR3 DNA reads TGTGCCAGCAGCTTACGTTCCGGGACAGGGTGGGATTCACCCCTCCACTTT.

V usage is TRBV3-1 and J usage is TRBJ2-1; maybe TRBD2 (5 bases). The ends were cut back, 5 bases at V and 5 bases at J, with 13 bases in the middle. This CDR3 spans 14 amino acids. Germline V CDR1 and CDR2: LGHDT, YNNKEL (reference sequence). DNA for the CDR3: TGTGCCAGCAGCAGGACTCGAACTGACAATGAGCAGTTCTTC. Translated: CASSRTRTDNEQFF.

This clonotype was seen only a few times. In nucleotides, the CDR3 is TGTGCCAGCAGCTTAGTCCAGTCTGTGTTGAACACTGAAGCTTTCTTT. It codes for CASSLVQSVLNTEAFF. The chain uses TRBV13 and TRBJ1-1; no clear D. CDR1 and CDR2 from the germline V gene are PRHDT and FYEKMQ (reference sequence). There are 16 residues in the CDR3. Trimming cost V 1 base and J 0 bases, with 12 bases left between them.

The chain joins TRBV29-1 to TRBJ1-5; 9 nucleotides match TRBD1. There are 18 residues in the CDR3. V was clipped by 3 bases and J by 4 bases; unmatched bases: 16. CDR1 is SQVTM and CDR2 is ANQGSEA in the germline V gene. DNA of the CDR3: TGCAGCGTTGATATTCTCCCACTTTGGACAGGGGTTAATCAGCCCCAGCATTTT. Residues: CSVDILPLWTGVNQPQHF.

Ten or more counts support this clonotype. The chain uses TRBV4-1 and TRBJ1-4, with TRBD1 matching 7 bases. With V trimmed by 2 bases and J by 8 bases, 8 bases remained unmatched. The CDR3 consists of 15 residues. CDR1 is MGHRA, CDR2 YSYEKL, per germline. The CDR3 protein is CASSQSSRGREKLFF. The DNA of the CDR3 is TGCGCCAGCAGCCAATCATCCAGGGGGAGGGAAAAACTGTTTTTT.

This clonotype was detected ten times or more. V is TRBV7-2 and J is TRBJ2-3; D might be TRBD1 (7 bases). Trimming shortened V by 5 bases and J by 5 bases, and 14 bases separated the two germline ends. Germline V gives CDR1 SGHTA, CDR2 FQGNSA. The CDR3 is 14 amino acids. This CDR3 is CASSNRQGGDTQYF. CDR3 bases: TGTGCCAGCAGCAACCGACAGGGAGGAGATACGCAGTATTTT.

In the case of this clonotype: Mismatch with germline at one junction end may stem from a read error. The CDR3 spells CASSPTGGEKLSF. The CDR3 DNA is TGTGCCAGCAGCCCAACGGGGGGGGAAAAACTGTCTTTT. V gene TRBV4-2 combines with J gene TRBJ1-4; tentative D call: TRBD1 (5 bases). This CDR3 spans 13 amino acids. Germline-derived CDR1 and CDR2 are LGHNA and YNFKEQ.

This clonotype was counted between two and nine times. DNA of the CDR3: TGCGCCAGCAGCTTGGTTCCGGGGACCACCGGGGAGCTGTTTTTT. It translates to CASSLVPGTTGELFF. The V and J genes are TRBV5-1 and TRBJ2-2, with D possibly called TRBD1 or TRBD2 (5 bases each). The CDR3 spans 15 residues. In germline, CDR1 is SGHRS, CDR2 YFSETQ. V lost 0 bases to trimming and J lost 4 bases, with 10 bases between them. Full variable domain (remainder filled in from reference TRBV5-1 and TRBJ2-2): KAGVTQTPRYLIKTRGQQVTLSCSPISGHRSVSWYQQTPGQGLQFLFEYFSETQRNKGNFPGRFSGRQFSNSRSEMNVSTLELGDSALYLCASSLVPGTTGELFFGEGSRLTVL.

The J gene is TRBJ2-7, the V gene TRBV5-1; TRBD1 or TRBD2 may be the D gene (6 bases each). CDR3 length equals 14 residues. The V end was cut by 7 bases, the J end by 3 bases, with 17 bases between. Per germline, CDR1 SGHRS and CDR2 YFSETQ. The CDR3: CASSSIGGIYEQYF. The CDR3 coding sequence is TGCGCCAGCTCGAGCATCGGGGGCATCTACGAGCAGTACTTC.

The chain recombines TRBV28 with TRBJ2-2, with D unresolved. The V and J ends lost 6 bases and 5 bases respectively, with 4 bases between them. Germline CDR1 MDHEN, CDR2 SYDVKM. The CDR3 length is 11 residues. DNA of the CDR3: TGTGCCAGCAGACGTACCGGGGAGCTGTTTTTT. Its protein product is CASRRTGELFF. Combining the CDR3 with reference TRBV28 and TRBJ2-2 gives the whole variable domain DVKVTQSSRYLVKRTGEKVFLECVQDMDHENMFWYRQDPGLGLRLIYFSYDVKMKEKGDIPEGYSVSREKKERFSLILESASTNQTSMYLCASRRTGELFFGEGSRLTVL.

This clonotype has a count of ten or more. V is TRBV27 and J is TRBJ2-1; tentatively, D is TRBD1 or TRBD2 (5 bases each). The germline V gene encodes CDR1 MNHEY and CDR2 SMNVEV (reference sequence). This CDR3 spans 14 amino acids. The germline V and J ends were trimmed by 3 bases and 7 bases, with 13 bases remaining between them. The CDR3 nucleotides read TGTGCCAGCAGTTTTTGGGGGTTCGAAAATGAGCAGTTCTTC. This translates into CASSFWGFENEQFF.

Only a few counts were recorded for this clonotype. The CDR3 DNA is TGCGCCAGCAGCCAAGCCTCCGGGACCGAGGATGGGGCCAAAAACATTCAGTACTTC. Translating it yields CASSQASGTEDGAKNIQYF. This sequence joins TRBV4-1 and TRBJ2-4, with D perhaps TRBD1 or TRBD2 (5 bases each). From germline, CDR1 is MGHRA and CDR2 YSYEKL. CDR3 size: 19 residues. V lost 1 base and J lost 1, with 20 bases in between.